This entry features one T cell receptor beta chain sequence. This sample stems from a study of T-cell memory formation after mild COVID-19. TCRdb re-derived calls from the 5' RACE reads in MiXCR, one entry per CDR3 protein. Of 150,000 to 200,000 distinct CDR3 sequences listed, 25% to 40% were seen once; the top ten hold more than 10%. The clonotype comes from an adult woman who had mild COVID-19 (a few samples of this study predate the infection). Cell type and time point are not known. Sample: PBMCs or a T cell subset sorted from them (not recorded which).

The CDR3 DNA sequence: TGTGCCAGCAGTTACGGGCAGGGAGGCTACGAGCAGTACTTC. As protein: CASSYGQGGYEQYF. This chain links TRBV6-5 with TRBJ2-7, with D possibly TRBD2 on 6 matching bases. Germline V gene lookup returns CDR1 MNHEY and CDR2 SVGAGI. This CDR3 contains 14 residues. V was cut by 2 bases and J by 3 bases, with 11 bases left in between.